The following is a T cell receptor (beta chain) sequence with its context. The data stem from a study of T-cell reconstitution after alpha-beta-depleted transplantation in children. Unique molecular identifiers were incorporated into the prepared TCRbeta library. TCRdb re-analysed the PCR reads in MiXCR, keeping a single row per CDR3 protein. The sample consists of about 360,000 distinct CDR3 sequences, 13% of them appearing once. V lost 8 bases, J lost 1 base, and 9 bases lay in between. The CDR3 extends over 12 amino acids. The germline V gene encodes CDR1 DFQATT and CDR2 SNEGSKA (reference sequence).

The sequence was obtained from a human donor who donated a stem cell graft to a child with Fanconi anemia. Specimen: PBMCs, collected from the stem cell graft. J is TRBJ2-1 and V is TRBV20-1; no clear D gene. CDR3: CSTAGSYNEQFF. The CDR3 DNA reads as TGCAGTACGGCTGGGTCCTACAATGAGCAGTTCTTC.